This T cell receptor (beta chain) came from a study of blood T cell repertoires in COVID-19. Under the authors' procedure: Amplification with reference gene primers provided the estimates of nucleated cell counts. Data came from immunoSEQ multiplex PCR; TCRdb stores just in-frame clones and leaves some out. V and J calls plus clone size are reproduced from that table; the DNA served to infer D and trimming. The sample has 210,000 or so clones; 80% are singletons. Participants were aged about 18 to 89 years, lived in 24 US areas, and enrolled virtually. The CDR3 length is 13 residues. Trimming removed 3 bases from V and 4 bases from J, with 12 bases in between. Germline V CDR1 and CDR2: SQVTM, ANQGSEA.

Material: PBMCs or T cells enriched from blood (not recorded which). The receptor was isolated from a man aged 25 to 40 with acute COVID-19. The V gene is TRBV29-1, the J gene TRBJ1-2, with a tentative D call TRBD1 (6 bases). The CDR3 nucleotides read TGCAGCGTTGAGAAGGGGGAGGGCTATGGCTACACCTTC. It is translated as CSVEKGEGYGYTF.